These T cell receptor beta chains were read from a single sample in a study of blood T cell repertoires in COVID-19. Data came from immunoSEQ multiplex PCR; TCRdb stores just in-frame clones and leaves some out. This sample carries some 150,000 clones, 88% of them seen once, and the ten largest clones take 1.5%. Source material: peripheral blood. The receptors derive from a woman aged 55-70 years with acute or convalescent COVID-19. Each CDR3 is given without its conserved first and last residue. Clone sizes are given selectively: once, few, many, or a class where the clone is expanded.

j_call v_call clone_size cdr3_aa
TRBJ1-5 TRBV2 - ASSGQGNNQPQH
TRBJ1-5 TRBV19 once ASRNPGRTDNQPQH
TRBJ1-2 TRBV6-2/TRBV6-3 - ASSPGVGGYT
TRBJ2-1 TRBV28 - ASSRQNEQF
TRBJ2-5 TRBV2 - ASSSGVGQETQY
TRBJ2-5 TRBV5-6 - ASSGLGQKHQETQY
TRBJ2-5 TRBV27 - ASSLSRQGGETQY
TRBJ1-1 TRBV2 - ASRGGTEAF
TRBJ1-1 TRBV6-5 - ASSTYRYTEAF
TRBJ2-1 TRBV10-3 once AISEHGQGRNEQF
TRBJ2-5 TRBV30 - AWSPGTRETQY
TRBJ1-1 TRBV13 few ASSLESGEAF
TRBJ1-1 TRBV5-4 - ASSLRGTEAF
TRBJ2-1 TRBV28 - ASTTPAAGYEF
TRBJ1-2 TRBV19 - ASSSRQGAAIYGYT
TRBJ1-2 TRBV9 once ASSVGTAVYGYT
TRBJ2-5 TRBV28 - ASRSWTGKETQY
TRBJ1-2 TRBV10-3 - AISEQGGGYT
TRBJ1-2 TRBV5-4 - ASSLVGSHGYT
TRBJ1-6 TRBV7-3 - ASSSRGAGSPLH
TRBJ2-1 TRBV24-1 - ATSDPGQGADNEQF
TRBJ2-1 TRBV10-3 - ATWDRRGYNEQF
TRBJ1-2 TRBV18 - ASSQTQGGDYGYT
TRBJ2-5 TRBV11-2 once ASSLAAGGWETQY
TRBJ1-2 TRBV2 - ASVRDSLYGYT
TRBJ1-1 TRBV29-1 - SVNRGLNTEAF
TRBJ1-6 TRBV19 - ASGMGQRIYNSPLH
TRBJ1-1 TRBV30 - AWRGGQGNTEAF
TRBJ2-6 TRBV5-1 - ASSKRQGPSVGANVLT
TRBJ2-7 TRBV10-1 - ASSDSGCEQY
TRBJ1-1 TRBV5-4 - ASSWDRLNTEAF
TRBJ1-5 TRBV6-6 - ASRVGREGNQPQH